The clone carrying this T cell receptor beta chain has ten or more counts. Time point of the sample: pre-sensitization, week 0. Indicated treatment: therapeutic diphenylcyclopropenone sensitization with weekly scalp DPC. The germline V gene has CDR1 SGHTS and CDR2 YDEGEE. V lost 4 bases, J lost 1 base, and 11 bases lay in between. This CDR3 spans 14 amino acids. In TCRdb, the RACE reads were re-called with MiXCR into one record per CDR3 protein. The data show roughly 100,000 distinct CDR3 sequences, approximately 12% seen once. The data derive from a study of human T cells and chemical hapten exposure.

The J gene is TRBJ2-5, the V gene TRBV5-8; a possible D gene is TRBD2 (5 bases). The sequences come from whole blood, collected in connection with sensitization to the hapten diphenylcyclopropenone (DPC). The source is a woman aged 45 to 65 with alopecia areata. Some clones in this sample may be carry-over from other donors' samples. The chain's CDR3 is CASSVALVQETQYF. CDR3 nucleotide sequence: TGTGCCAGCAGCGTGGCACTAGTCCAAGAGACCCAGTACTTC. Drawing the rest from reference TRBV5-8 and TRBJ2-5, the complete variable domain is EAGVTQSPTHLIKTRGQQATLRCSPISGHTSVYWYQQALGLGLQFLLWYDEGEERNRGNFPPRFSGRQFPNYSSELNVNALELEDSALYLCASSVALVQETQYFGPGTRLLVL.